A few counts support the clone carrying this TCR beta chain. Primers used in a second PCR of about 6 to 11 cycles were a sample-barcoded 5' primer and a J-beta primer mix. TCRdb redid the calling of the 5' RACE reads with MiXCR, one entry per CDR3 protein. The profile shows some 1,800,000 distinct CDR3 sequences, roughly 43% of them singletons. These data are taken from a study of blood T cells in healthy people across ages. V was trimmed by 5 bases and J by 10 bases, leaving 22 bases between them. The V gene's germline CDR1 is SGHRS and CDR2 YFSETQ. The CDR3 is 15 residues long. The TCR was taken from a human donor in good health. This chain links TRBV5-1 with TRBJ2-1; D not resolved. The sample consisted of blood. The CDR3 is CASRLDGSIHYEQFF. The CDR3 coding sequence is TGCGCCAGCAGATTAGATGGGTCCATCCATTACGAGCAGTTCTTC. The variable domain in full, with the rest retrieved from reference TRBV5-1 and TRBJ2-1, is KAGVTQTPRYLIKTRGQQVTLSCSPISGHRSVSWYQQTPGQGLQFLFEYFSETQRNKGNFPGRFSGRQFSNSRSEMNVSTLELGDSALYLCASRLDGSIHYEQFFGPGTRLTVL.